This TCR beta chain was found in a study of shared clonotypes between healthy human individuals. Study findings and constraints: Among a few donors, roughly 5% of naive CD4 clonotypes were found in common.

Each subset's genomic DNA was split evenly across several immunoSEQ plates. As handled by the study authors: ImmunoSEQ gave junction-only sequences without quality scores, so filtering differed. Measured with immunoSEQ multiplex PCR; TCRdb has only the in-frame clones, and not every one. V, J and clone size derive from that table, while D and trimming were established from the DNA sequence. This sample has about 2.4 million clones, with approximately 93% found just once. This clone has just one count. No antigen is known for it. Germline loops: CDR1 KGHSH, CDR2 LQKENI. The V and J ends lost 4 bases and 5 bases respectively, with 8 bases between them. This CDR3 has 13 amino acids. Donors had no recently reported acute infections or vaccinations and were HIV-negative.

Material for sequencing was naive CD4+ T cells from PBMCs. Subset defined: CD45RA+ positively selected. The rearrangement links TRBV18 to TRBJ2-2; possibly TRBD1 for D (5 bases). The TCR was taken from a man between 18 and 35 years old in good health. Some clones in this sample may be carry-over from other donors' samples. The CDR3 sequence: CASSLWTTGELFF. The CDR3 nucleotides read TGTGCCAGCTCACTCTGGACAACCGGGGAGCTGTTTTTT.